These 9 T cell receptor beta chains came from one sample sequenced in a study of post-analysis software for immune sequencing data. General study findings and limits: Five TRBV segments were more frequent in patients than controls; TRBV5-6, TRBV5-1 and TRBV20-1 belonged to this group.

Their antigens are not known. Unique molecular identifiers were present in the TCR beta cDNA libraries. TCRdb passed the PCR reads through MiXCR, listing each CDR3 protein once. The sample holds about half a million distinct CDR3 sequences; less than 40% are singletons and the top ten take 6%. The sample taken for sequencing was blood. The receptors were sampled from a girl younger than 18 with multiple sclerosis.

The chain recombines TRBV14 with TRBJ2-3, with D hard to call. Trimming pared 0 bases from V and 7 bases from J, leaving 11 bases between. Germline loops: CDR1 SGHDN, CDR2 FVKESK. The CDR3 extends over 14 amino acids. Here the CDR3 DNA reads TGTGCCAGCAGCCAAGAAAGGCTTACTTATACGCAGTATTTT. Encoded protein: CASSQERLTYTQYF.

This clonotype was recorded a few times. This chain joins TRBV6-2 or TRBV6-3 and TRBJ2-5, with D unresolved. Trimming removed 5 bases at V and 1 base at J, with 17 bases between. The CDR3 consists of 16 residues. Germline values: CDR1 MNHEY, CDR2 SVGEGT. The CDR3 loop reads CASSRRPRSPQETQYF. In DNA, the CDR3 is TGTGCCAGCAGTCGAAGACCGAGGAGCCCCCAAGAGACCCAGTACTTC.

The gene calls are TRBV6-5 and TRBJ1-5; 8 positions agree with TRBD1. J lost 7 bases, V lost 1 base, and 15 bases had no gene match. CDR3 length: 18 residues. Germline CDR1 MNHEY, CDR2 SVGAGI. The CDR3 sequence: CASSYLSPLQGGTQPQHF. As DNA, the CDR3 is TGTGCCAGCAGTTACTTATCGCCGTTACAGGGGGGGACGCAGCCCCAGCATTTT.

This clonotype was counted only a few times. The CDR3 region is CASSFLRGPTDTQYF. Written as DNA, the CDR3 is TGTGCCAGCAGTTTCCTCAGGGGGCCAACAGATACGCAGTATTTT. The V call is TRBV27, the J call TRBJ2-3, with 8 nucleotides matching TRBD1. CDR1 MNHEY and CDR2 SMNVEV come from the germline V gene (reference sequence). The CDR3 totals 15 residues. J gave up 3 bases and V 3 bases, and 5 bases lay outside the gene matches.

This clonotype was counted only a few times. This chain uses TRBV6-4 with TRBJ2-5, with D possibly being TRBD1 or TRBD2 (6 bases each). Trimming removed 4 bases at V and 4 bases at J, with 10 bases between. This CDR3 region has 13 residues. Per the germline V gene, CDR1 is MRHNA and CDR2 is SNTAGT. The CDR3 DNA follows: TGTGCCAGCAGTGTGGAGGGGGGAGAGACCCAGTACTTC. It yields the protein CASSVEGGETQYF.

This clonotype was picked up a small number of times. J is TRBJ1-2 and V is TRBV3-1; D gene uncertain. The CDR3 extends over 13 amino acids. Trimming stripped 4 bases from V and 8 bases from J, with 14 bases between. Germline CDR1 is LGHDT and CDR2 is YNNKEL (reference sequence). CDR3 bases: TGTGCCAGCAGCCGAGAGGGTGCTGACGGCTACACCTTC. Protein sequence: CASSREGADGYTF.

This chain uses TRBV7-9 with TRBJ2-5, with D hard to call. CDR1 is SEHNR, CDR2 FQNEAQ, per germline (reference sequence). V was shortened by 1 base and J by 3 bases, with 9 bases between the two germline ends. This CDR3 is built from 14 residues. In DNA, the CDR3 is TGTGCCAGCAGCTTAGGGACGTACGAAGAGACCCAGTACTTC. It encodes CASSLGTYEETQYF.

The CDR3 DNA reads as TGTGCCACCAGGCGAACTGGGACAGCTAACTATGGCTACACCTTC. Encoded protein: CATRRTGTANYGYTF. The gene calls are TRBV6-6 and TRBJ1-2; 7 bases are a match to TRBD1. The germline gives CDR1 MNHNY, CDR2 SVGAGI (reference sequence). The CDR3 is 15 residues long. The V segment lost 10 bases and the J segment 0 bases; nucleotides outside the gene matches: 11.

The V and J genes are TRBV29-1 and TRBJ1-5; 8 bases map to TRBD1. The V and J ends lost 5 bases and 6 bases, in that order; junction bases with no gene match: 9. The CDR3 spans 14 residues. Per the germline V gene, CDR1 is SQVTM and CDR2 is ANQGSEA. The CDR3 region is CSVREQGAGQPQHF. The DNA for the CDR3 is TGCAGCGTTAGAGAGCAGGGGGCAGGTCAGCCCCAGCATTTT.